A single sample gave rise to the 28 T cell receptor beta chains below, sequenced in a study of blood T cell repertoires in COVID-19. Profiling relied on immunoSEQ multiplex PCR, and the TCRdb table lists in-frame clones only, not all of them. The profile shows about 400,000 clones, roughly 87% of them singletons. The sample comprised PBMCs or T cells enriched from blood (not recorded which). The receptor set was obtained from a woman between 18 and 29 years old with acute COVID-19.

The J gene is TRBJ1-2, the V gene TRBV28, with D maybe TRBD1 (5 bases). The germline V and J ends were trimmed by 7 bases and 4 bases, with 25 bases remaining between them. Germline V CDR1 and CDR2: MDHEN, SYDVKM. This CDR3 spans 17 amino acids. The CDR3 nucleotides are TGTGCCAGCACCTCCGTCGGCCTCGGGGGATCCGGCTATGGCTACACCTTC. Translated, it gives CASTSVGLGGSGYGYTF.

The chain combines TRBV11-3 with TRBJ2-3, with 9 bases identical to TRBD1. Germline CDR1 SGHNT, CDR2 YENEEA. CDR3 length equals 15 residues. V lost 5 bases, J lost 1 base, and 4 bases stayed unmatched. The CDR3 is CASSARDRGTDTQYF. CDR3 DNA sequence: TGTGCCAGCAGCGCCCGGGACAGGGGCACAGATACGCAGTATTTT.

V usage is TRBV11-2 and J usage is TRBJ2-7; 12 bases are a match to TRBD2. Germline CDR1 and CDR2: SGHAT and FQNNGV. The CDR3 consists of 16 residues. Germline trimming cut 5 bases from V and 5 bases from J; bases unmatched to any gene: 10. This CDR3 reads CASSARLAGVGNEQYF. CDR3 DNA: TGTGCCAGCAGCGCAAGACTAGCGGGAGTAGGAAACGAGCAGTACTTC.

The chain is built from TRBV7-2 and TRBJ1-5, with 7 bases fitting TRBD1. Unmatched junction bases numbered 3, after V lost 2 bases and J lost 2 bases. The CDR3 is 15 amino acids. Looked up from germline, CDR1 is SGHTA and CDR2 is FQGNSA. In DNA, the CDR3 is TGTGCCAGCAGCTTATCAACAGGGGGCAATCAGCCCCAGCATTTT. It yields the protein CASSLSTGGNQPQHF. Full variable domain (outside the CDR3, taken from reference TRBV7-2 and TRBJ1-5): GAGVSQSPSNKVTEKGKDVELRCDPISGHTALYWYRQSLGQGLEFLIYFQGNSAPDKSGLPSDRFSAERTGGSVSTLTIQRTQQEDSAVYLCASSLSTGGNQPQHFGDGTRLSIL.

This clone has just a few counts. V usage is TRBV3-1 (or the pseudogene TRBV3-2) and J usage is TRBJ1-4; no clear D. This CDR3 is built from 12 residues. V was trimmed by 0 bases and J by 9 bases, leaving 5 bases between them. Germline assignment: CDR1 LGHDT and CDR2 YNNKEL (reference sequence). CDR3 DNA sequence: TGTGCCAGCAGCCAAGATAAAAAAAAACTGTTTTTT. Its protein product is CASSQDKKKLFF.

V is TRBV4-1 and J is TRBJ1-2; D ambiguous. The V gene lost 0 bases and the J gene lost 7 bases, with 9 bases spanning the gap. This CDR3 has 13 amino acids. Germline V CDR1 and CDR2: MGHRA, YSYEKL. CDR3 sequence (DNA): TGCGCCAGCAGCCAAGATGGGAGTACTGGCTACACCTTC. Its protein product is CASSQDGSTGYTF.

The chain combines TRBV27 with TRBJ1-4; 8 bases map to TRBD1. The CDR3 runs 16 residues. CDR1 is MNHEY, CDR2 SMNVEV, per germline (reference sequence). The V segment lost 5 bases and the J segment 0 bases; nucleotides outside the gene matches: 5. DNA of the CDR3: TGTGCCAGCAGTCGCGGGACAGGCCCAACTAATGAAAAACTGTTTTTT. It specifies CASSRGTGPTNEKLFF.

J is TRBJ2-1 and V is TRBV7-9, with TRBD1 matching 9 bases. Germline values: CDR1 SEHNR, CDR2 FQNEAQ (reference sequence). V gave up 5 bases and J gave up 2 bases; unmatched junction bases: 7. This CDR3 has 16 amino acids. CDR3 loop: CASSRLGTGPYNEQFF. CDR3 nucleotide sequence: TGTGCCAGCAGCCGTTTGGGGACAGGGCCCTACAATGAGCAGTTCTTC.

This chain links TRBV13 with TRBJ2-7; 10 bases fit TRBD1. With V trimmed by 8 bases and J by 3 bases, 10 bases remained unmatched. CDR3 length equals 15 residues. Looked up from germline, CDR1 is PRHDT and CDR2 is FYEKMQ (reference sequence). CDR3 region: CASRSLGTGVYEQYF. DNA for the CDR3: TGTGCCAGCCGGTCCCTCGGGACAGGGGTCTACGAGCAGTACTTC.

The CDR3 region has the DNA TGTGCCAGCAGCCAGGGTCCGGCCTCTGGAAACACCATATATTTT. Its translation is CASSQGPASGNTIYF. The chain uses TRBV11-2 and TRBJ1-3; possibly TRBD1 for D (5 bases). CDR1 and CDR2 (germline): SGHAT, FQNNGV. The CDR3 covers 15 residues. Deletions cut 5 bases from V and 0 bases from J, with 11 bases between. Complete variable domain (other parts from reference TRBV11-2 and TRBJ1-3): EAGVAQSPRYKIIEKRQSVAFWCNPISGHATLYWYQQILGQGPKLLIQFQNNGVVDDSQLPKDRFSAERLKGVDSTLKIQPAKLEDSAVYLCASSQGPASGNTIYFGEGSWLTVV.

This clone was seen once. The rearrangement links TRBV19 to TRBJ2-3, with 15 bases lining up with TRBD2. Germline lookup yields CDR1 LNHDA and CDR2 SQIVND (reference sequence). The CDR3 has 17 amino acids. The junction had 5 bases not matched to a gene; V was cut back by 4 bases and J by 3 bases. The CDR3 nucleotides are TGTGCCAGTAGTACTCCGGGACTAGCGGGAGGAACAGATACGCAGTATTTT. This translates into CASSTPGLAGGTDTQYF.

V and J are TRBV7-2 and TRBJ2-2; TRBD1 agrees at 10 bases. CDR1 is SGHTA and CDR2 is FQGNSA in the germline V gene. J lost 5 bases, V lost 9 bases, and 12 bases had no gene match. This CDR3 spans 16 amino acids. In nucleotides, the CDR3 is TGTGCCAGTAGCCAGGGACAGGGGAGTTTTACCGGGGAGCTGTTTTTT. Translated: CASSQGQGSFTGELFF.

This chain links TRBV5-4 with TRBJ2-3; 10 bases fit TRBD1. CDR3 length equals 13 residues. Germline V gene data show CDR1 as SGHNT and CDR2 as YYREEE (reference sequence). V lost 5 bases and J lost 3; bases outside the gene matches: 0. The CDR3 DNA is TGTGCCAGCAGGGGACAGGGGACAGATACGCAGTATTTT. The encoded protein is CASRGQGTDTQYF.

The gene calls are TRBV7-8 and TRBJ1-6; 9 bases map to TRBD1. V lost 5 bases and J lost 7; bases outside the gene matches: 6. The CDR3 totals 15 residues. Germline V gives CDR1 SGHVS, CDR2 FQNEAQ. As DNA, the CDR3 is TGTGCCAGCAGCCCAGGGACAGGGCAGAATTCACCCCTCCACTTT. Translated, it gives CASSPGTGQNSPLHF.

The rearrangement links TRBV12-3 or TRBV12-4 to TRBJ1-1; TRBD1 agrees at 7 bases. This CDR3 comprises 11 residues. The V gene end was trimmed by 5 bases and the J gene end by 6 bases; junction bases not matched to a gene: 0. The DNA of the CDR3 is TGTGCCAGCAGTGGGACAGCTGAAGCTTTCTTT. This codes for CASSGTAEAFF.

This clone was counted a single time. The CDR3 DNA reads as TGTGCCACCGTAGGCTTACCAGGGTGGAAAGGGGAGCTGTTTTTT. Encoded protein: CATVGLPGWKGELFF. The chain is built from TRBV28 and TRBJ2-2; perhaps TRBD1 as D (5 bases). Trimming removed 10 bases at V and 8 bases at J, with 23 bases between. CDR1 is MDHEN and CDR2 is SYDVKM in the germline V gene. CDR3 size: 15 residues.

The V and J genes are TRBV24-1 and TRBJ2-1; D is possibly TRBD1 (5 bases). The V gene's germline CDR1 is KGHDR and CDR2 SFDVKD. V was clipped by 9 bases and J by 7 bases, with 9 bases between them. The CDR3 is made up of 11 amino acids. The CDR3 nucleotides are TGTGCCACCGGGGCGAGGAATGAGCAGTTCTTC. This codes for CATGARNEQFF.

The chain has TRBV5-1 and TRBJ1-1; 8 positions agree with TRBD1. The CDR3 runs to 14 residues. Germline CDR1 reads SGHRS; CDR2 reads YFSETQ. V dropped 5 bases and J dropped 1; count of bases not matched to a gene: 4. The DNA of the CDR3 is TGCGCCAGCAGAATCCAGGGGGCGAACACTGAAGCTTTCTTT. It specifies CASRIQGANTEAFF.

V is TRBV4-1 and J is TRBJ1-5, with TRBD1 matching over 8 bases. V shed 0 bases and J 6 bases; nucleotides not matched to a gene: 7. Germline assignment: CDR1 MGHRA and CDR2 YSYEKL. The CDR3 extends over 16 amino acids. DNA of the CDR3: TGCGCCAGCAGCCAAGAAACAGGGGGTTTAGGTCAGCCCCAGCATTTT. Residues: CASSQETGGLGQPQHF.

The chain links TRBV4-1 to TRBJ1-1; no definite D call. V lost 1 base and J 4 bases, leaving 19 bases between the germline ends. The V gene's germline CDR1 is MGHRA and CDR2 YSYEKL. The CDR3 length is 17 residues. CDR3 in amino acids: CASSQVISGRFATEAFF. CDR3 sequence (DNA): TGCGCCAGCAGCCAAGTAATTTCTGGGCGTTTCGCCACTGAAGCTTTCTTT.

The chain couples TRBV5-4 to TRBJ2-4, with D possibly being TRBD1 (7 bases). CDR1 and CDR2 (germline): SGHNT, YYREEE (reference sequence). The CDR3 runs to 17 residues. V gave up 4 bases and J gave up 0 bases, with 17 bases separating them. The CDR3 spells CASSLLGQTRAKNIQYF. CDR3 coding DNA: TGTGCCAGCAGCCTCCTGGGACAGACTAGAGCCAAAAACATTCAGTACTTC.

The chain is built from TRBV4-3 and TRBJ2-7, with 8 bases aligning to TRBD2. The CDR3 has 14 residues. The V gene end was trimmed by 1 base and the J gene end by 3 bases; junction bases not matched to a gene: 2. CDR1 LGHNA and CDR2 YSLEER come from the germline V gene. CDR3 bases: TGCGCCAGCAGCCAAGCAGCGGGAGACTACGAGCAGTACTTC. Translation: CASSQAAGDYEQYF.

The chain couples TRBV28 to TRBJ1-1, with 7 positions matching TRBD1. Germline CDR1 and CDR2: MDHEN and SYDVKM. The length of the CDR3 is 16 residues. Trimming removed 5 bases from V and 0 bases from J; junction bases left unmatched: 9. The CDR3 region is CASSQSGQSVNTEAFF. In nucleotides, the CDR3 is TGTGCCAGCAGTCAATCGGGACAGAGCGTGAACACTGAAGCTTTCTTT.

V and J are TRBV11-2 and TRBJ2-5; TRBD2 is a possible D gene (5 bases). CDR3 length: 13 residues. From germline, CDR1 is SGHAT and CDR2 FQNNGV. Deletions cut 1 base from V and 4 bases from J, with 7 bases between. This chain's CDR3 is CASSLGERETQYF. In nucleotides, the CDR3 is TGTGCCAGCAGCTTAGGGGAGCGAGAGACCCAGTACTTC.

The V call is TRBV19, the J call TRBJ1-2; D gene unclear. CDR3 length equals 14 residues. Looked up from germline, CDR1 is LNHDA and CDR2 is SQIVND (reference sequence). With 0 bases removed from V and 4 bases from J, the gap between germline ends came to 9 bases. The CDR3: CASSIEAGVYGYTF. In nucleotides, the CDR3 is TGTGCCAGTAGTATAGAAGCGGGAGTCTATGGCTACACCTTC.

Regarding this clone: This same CDR3 is encoded by further DNA sequences in the sample. The chain links TRBV18 to TRBJ1-1, with 7 nucleotides matching TRBD1. The junction had 1 base not matched to a gene; V was cut back by 3 bases and J by 0 bases. CDR3 length: 14 amino acids. Looked up from germline, CDR1 is KGHSH and CDR2 is LQKENI. Written as DNA, the CDR3 is TGTGCCAGCTCACCGACAGGGTTGAACACTGAAGCTTTCTTT. Translating gives CASSPTGLNTEAFF.

This chain links TRBV3-1 (or the pseudogene TRBV3-2) with TRBJ1-6; 8 bases line up with TRBD1. Germline V gene lookup returns CDR1 LGHDT and CDR2 YNNKEL (reference sequence). V trimming: 0 bases; J trimming: 10 bases; junction bases outside the gene matches: 5. The CDR3 has 15 amino acids. This chain's CDR3 is CASSQDRGRRSPLHF. CDR3 nucleotides: TGTGCCAGCAGCCAAGACAGGGGGCGCCGGTCACCCCTCCACTTT.

V usage is TRBV19 and J usage is TRBJ1-4; 8 bases align to TRBD1. The CDR3 length is 14 residues. Germline trimming cut 7 bases from V and 4 bases from J; bases unmatched to any gene: 5. CDR1 and CDR2 (germline): LNHDA, SQIVND (reference sequence). This chain's CDR3 is CASTGGADNEKLFF. The CDR3 DNA reads TGTGCCAGTACAGGGGGCGCTGATAATGAAAAACTGTTTTTT.